This T cell receptor beta chain was observed in a study of T cells in tuberculosis. Overall study context: Sequenced TCRs come from CD1B-GMM tetramer-binding T cells. This South African cohort compared adolescents with or without latent tuberculosis against adults with active tuberculosis.

The CDR3 runs 12 residues. Germline-derived CDR1 and CDR2 are SGHTS and YDEGEE. The V end lost 3 bases, the J end lost 6 bases, and 9 bases lay between the germline ends. Adolescents were screened for latent TB by skin test and IGRA. Clones were read by immunoSEQ multiplex PCR, and TCRdb kept only the in-frame ones, dropping some. Of roughly 44,000 clones detected, roughly 95% appear once; the ten largest clones hold approximately 7.6%. The sequenced sample consisted of PBMCs. The chain recombines TRBV5-8 with TRBJ1-1, with D tentatively TRBD1 (5 bases). The sequence was obtained from a donor between 10 and 35 years old with latent tuberculosis or without tuberculosis infection. Written as DNA, the CDR3 is TGTGCCAGCAGCTCTGGGGCGCCTGAAGCTTTCTTT. Protein sequence: CASSSGAPEAFF.